A selection of T cell receptor beta chains follows, all from one sample in a study of blood T cell repertoires in COVID-19. TCRdb's table, derived via immunoSEQ multiplex PCR, lists solely in-frame clones and lacks some. The sample lists 90,000 or so clones, approximately 86% seen once, with about 7.7% in the top ten. The sample comprised peripheral blood. The receptors stem from a man aged 55 to 70 with acute or convalescent COVID-19. Each CDR3 is given with its conserved first and last residue. The D gene is left open where the match is weak. Part of the rows lack a size; the others show once, few, many or a class for expanded clones.

DNA | CDR3 | D | J | size | V
TGTGCCAGCAGCCCAGACAGGGAAAACTATGGCTACACCTTC | CASSPDRENYGYTF | TRBD1 | TRBJ1-2 | . | TRBV7-9
TGTGCCAGCAGTTTAGGTACAGAGCTTTACTACGAGCAGTACTTC | CASSLGTELYYEQYF | . | TRBJ2-7 | few | TRBV28
TGTGCCAGCAGCCTGGGACTGAGCAATGAGCAGTTCTTC | CASSLGLSNEQFF | . | TRBJ2-1 | . | TRBV13
TGCGCCAGCAGTCATTCCGTCACAGGGGGCGGTGGCGGGGAGCTGTTTTTT | CASSHSVTGGGGGELFF | TRBD1 | TRBJ2-2 | . | TRBV5-1
TGTGCCAGCAGCACCTATGACAGGGGCTCCTACAATGAGCAGTTCTTC | CASSTYDRGSYNEQFF | TRBD1 | TRBJ2-1 | . | TRBV5-4
TGTGCCAGCAGTGACCTGACAGGTTTCTACAATGAGCAGTTCTTC | CASSDLTGFYNEQFF | . | TRBJ2-1 | . | TRBV6-1
TGCGCCAGCAGCACCTGGACAGGGAGAACTGAAGCTTTCTTT | CASSTWTGRTEAFF | TRBD1 | TRBJ1-1 | . | TRBV5-1
TGTGCCAGCAGCGTCGGCACAGCGAACACTGAAGCTTTCTTT | CASSVGTANTEAFF | . | TRBJ1-1 | . | TRBV7-8
TGTGCCAGCAGCTCCTACAGCAAACTCACATCCTACGAGCAGTACTTC | CASSSYSKLTSYEQYF | . | TRBJ2-7 | . | TRBV7-9
TGTGCCAGCAGCTCCCGTGTCCTTACTAGCTTCGGGGAGCAGTTCTTC | CASSSRVLTSFGEQFF | . | TRBJ2-1 | . | TRBV7-2
TGTGCCAGTCTAGCGGGATATTTTGATGAGCAGTTCTTC | CASLAGYFDEQFF | TRBD2 | TRBJ2-1 | few | TRBV6-5
TGTGCCAGCAGCCACCCCCAGGATCAGCCCCAGCATTTT | CASSHPQDQPQHF | . | TRBJ1-5 | . | TRBV3-1/TRBV3-2
TGTGCCAGCAGCGCGGGGAGCGGGAGGATCGAGGAGACCCAGTACTTC | CASSAGSGRIEETQYF | TRBD2 | TRBJ2-5 | . | TRBV9
TGTGCCAGTACACGGACAGGGCGGGACTATGGCTACACCTTC | CASTRTGRDYGYTF | TRBD1 | TRBJ1-2 | . | TRBV19
TGTGCCAGCAGTCTACAGGGGGCGGCCGGGCTGTTTTTT | CASSLQGAAGLFF | TRBD1 | TRBJ2-2 | . | TRBV6-5
TGCAGCGTTGTGAAGCAGAACACTGAAGCTTTCTTT | CSVVKQNTEAFF | . | TRBJ1-1 | . | TRBV29-1
TGTGCCTGGAGTGTACCGGGTCACACCGGGGAGCTGTTTTTT | CAWSVPGHTGELFF | . | TRBJ2-2 | . | TRBV30
TGTGCCAGCAGTGAAGCGCGGGCCGGGGGGCCCCAGCATTTT | CASSEARAGGPQHF | . | TRBJ1-5 | once | TRBV2
TGTGCCAGCAGCTTGGAGAGGCAGGGCAGCGAGCAGTACTTC | CASSLERQGSEQYF | . | TRBJ2-7 | . | TRBV5-4
TGTGCCAGCAGTCATACAGGGGGCGGAGGCCAGCCCCAGCATTTT | CASSHTGGGGQPQHF | TRBD1 | TRBJ1-5 | . | TRBV6-5
TGTGCCAGCAGCCCTATTAGAGTGAGGCTCTCAGATACGCAGTATTTT | CASSPIRVRLSDTQYF | . | TRBJ2-3 | . | TRBV7-9
TGTGCCAGCAGCTCTGACAGGAGCTCCTACAATGAGCAGTTCTTC | CASSSDRSSYNEQFF | . | TRBJ2-1 | . | TRBV5-4
TGTGCCAGCAGCTCCCTCAGGGGGCAGGATACGCAGTATTTT | CASSSLRGQDTQYF | TRBD1 | TRBJ2-3 | . | TRBV14
TGTGCCAGCAGTCGAGACAGGGGGCGCATGACCGACTATGGCTACACCTTC | CASSRDRGRMTDYGYTF | TRBD1 | TRBJ1-2 | . | TRBV9
TGTGCCAGCAGAGGGGGCCTCGGCTACACCTTC | CASRGGLGYTF | TRBD1 | TRBJ1-2 | . | TRBV6-4
TGTGCCAGCAGTCCTACTCGTAGCTCCTACAATGAGCAGTTCTTC | CASSPTRSSYNEQFF | . | TRBJ2-1 | . | TRBV6-5
TGTGCCAGTAGTATATTAGCTAGCATAGAAAAAGAGACCCAGTACTTC | CASSILASIEKETQYF | . | TRBJ2-5 | . | TRBV19
TGTGCCAGCAGTTCCCCGGGGGGGGCCAAAAACATTCAGTACTTC | CASSSPGGAKNIQYF | TRBD2 | TRBJ2-4 | . | TRBV6-5
TGCGCCAGCAGCCAAGAGACAGGGCTCGGCAATCAGCCCCAGCATTTT | CASSQETGLGNQPQHF | TRBD1 | TRBJ1-5 | . | TRBV4-1
TGTGCCAGCGGAGGAACGGGAAACTATGGCTACACCTTC | CASGGTGNYGYTF | . | TRBJ1-2 | . | TRBV6-5
TGTGCCTGCCCCCGGACAGGGCTTTACGGCTACACCTTC | CACPRTGLYGYTF | TRBD1 | TRBJ1-2 | . | TRBV30
TGTGCCAGCAGCCTCCCCACTAGCTCCTACGAGCAGTACTTC | CASSLPTSSYEQYF | . | TRBJ2-7 | once | TRBV5-6
TGTGCCAGCAGCTTTTACCCCTCAACAGGGGTGAACACTGAAGCTTTCTTT | CASSFYPSTGVNTEAFF | TRBD1 | TRBJ1-1 | . | TRBV7-6
TGCAGCGTTGCAGTCAGGGCCGAGAATGAGCAGTTCTTC | CSVAVRAENEQFF | . | TRBJ2-1 | . | TRBV29-1
TGCGCCAGCAGCAGCGAGTATGGCTACACCTTC | CASSSEYGYTF | . | TRBJ1-2 | . | TRBV5-1
TGTGCCAGCACCCGAGCTTGGAATGAAAAACTGTTTTTT | CASTRAWNEKLFF | . | TRBJ1-4 | . | TRBV5-6
TGCGCCAGCAGAAGATGGTCCGTACTAGCGGGAGAAGGGGATACGCAGTATTTT | CASRRWSVLAGEGDTQYF | TRBD2 | TRBJ2-3 | . | TRBV5-1
TGCGCCAGCAGCCAAGATTGGTTCGGGTTCCAGCCCCAGCATTTT | CASSQDWFGFQPQHF | . | TRBJ1-5 | . | TRBV4-3
TGTGCCAGCAGCTCCGTTGCAGGGGGCGCATTGTATGGCACTGAAGCTTTCTTT | CASSSVAGGALYGTEAFF | TRBD1 | TRBJ1-1 | . | TRBV5-6
TGTGCCAGTCCTCAAGAGACCCAGTACTTC | CASPQETQYF | . | TRBJ2-5 | . | TRBV21-1
TGCGCCAGCAACACAGGGGGAATAAGCACAGATACGCAGTATTTT | CASNTGGISTDTQYF | TRBD1 | TRBJ2-3 | . | TRBV4-1
TGTGCCAGCAGCACCACAGGGGGCGCAGCCGGGGAGCTGTTTTTT | CASSTTGGAAGELFF | TRBD1 | TRBJ2-2 | . | TRBV6-2/TRBV6-3
TGTGCCAGCAGTCCTCGGGGACAGGGTGATGAAGCTTTCTTT | CASSPRGQGDEAFF | TRBD1 | TRBJ1-1 | . | TRBV27
TGTGCCAGCCGAGGTCCCAGCTCCTACGAGCAGTACTTC | CASRGPSSYEQYF | . | TRBJ2-7 | . | TRBV28
TGTGCCAGCAGTCCTCACCTCGGGGGGGTCTCTGGAAACACCATATATTTT | CASSPHLGGVSGNTIYF | . | TRBJ1-3 | once | TRBV28
TGTGCCAGCAGCCCTAGGTCGGGGGAGGTCGAGCAGTTCTTC | CASSPRSGEVEQFF | . | TRBJ2-1 | . | TRBV3-1/TRBV3-2
TGTGCCAGTAGTATAGATCCTCAGGGCGGGACGGGGAATCAGCCCCAGCATTTT | CASSIDPQGGTGNQPQHF | . | TRBJ1-5 | . | TRBV19
TGTGCCAGCAGCTACCGCTTAGAGGCGAACACTGAAGCTTTCTTT | CASSYRLEANTEAFF | . | TRBJ1-1 | . | TRBV7-8
TGTGCCAGCAGCGTAGCGGGATCCTATAATTCACCCCTCCACTTT | CASSVAGSYNSPLHF | . | TRBJ1-6 | . | TRBV9
TGCAGTGCTAGTGGGTCCCAGGGTACGAAGGACGAGCAGTACTTC | CSASGSQGTKDEQYF | . | TRBJ2-7 | . | TRBV20-1
TGTGCTAGTGGTTTGGCCGGAGGGGCTTACACTGAAGCTTTCTTT | CASGLAGGAYTEAFF | . | TRBJ1-1 | . | TRBV12-5
TGTGCCAGCAGACTTGGCGGACAGGGGATGGCAGATACGCAGTATTTT | CASRLGGQGMADTQYF | TRBD1 | TRBJ2-3 | once | TRBV7-2
TGTGCCATCAGTAGAGAAGGGGACACTGAAGCTTTCTTT | CAISREGDTEAFF | . | TRBJ1-1 | . | TRBV10-3
TGTGCCAGCAGGTCCCGCGGGACAGGGGGTAAGCCCCAGCATTTT | CASRSRGTGGKPQHF | TRBD1 | TRBJ1-5 | . | TRBV6-5
TGTGCCAGCAGTTTAGGGGGCGCCTATGGCTACACCTTC | CASSLGGAYGYTF | . | TRBJ1-2 | . | TRBV12-3/TRBV12-4
TGTGCCAGCAGCAGGGAAATCCAAGAGACCCAGTACTTC | CASSREIQETQYF | . | TRBJ2-5 | . | TRBV6-5
TGCGCCAGCAGCTTGCCGACCGCAGGGGGGACTGAAGCTTTCTTT | CASSLPTAGGTEAFF | TRBD1 | TRBJ1-1 | . | TRBV5-1
TGTGCCAGCAGTGAGGCAGGGGCAGATGATTCACCCCTCCACTTT | CASSEAGADDSPLHF | . | TRBJ1-6 | . | TRBV2
TGTGCCAGCAGCCAAGATCTCCCAGGCGGAAACACCATATATTTT | CASSQDLPGGNTIYF | . | TRBJ1-3 | few | TRBV14
TGTGCCAGCTCACCACCGTCGCTAGCGGGGTACGAGCAGTACTTC | CASSPPSLAGYEQYF | TRBD2 | TRBJ2-7 | . | TRBV18